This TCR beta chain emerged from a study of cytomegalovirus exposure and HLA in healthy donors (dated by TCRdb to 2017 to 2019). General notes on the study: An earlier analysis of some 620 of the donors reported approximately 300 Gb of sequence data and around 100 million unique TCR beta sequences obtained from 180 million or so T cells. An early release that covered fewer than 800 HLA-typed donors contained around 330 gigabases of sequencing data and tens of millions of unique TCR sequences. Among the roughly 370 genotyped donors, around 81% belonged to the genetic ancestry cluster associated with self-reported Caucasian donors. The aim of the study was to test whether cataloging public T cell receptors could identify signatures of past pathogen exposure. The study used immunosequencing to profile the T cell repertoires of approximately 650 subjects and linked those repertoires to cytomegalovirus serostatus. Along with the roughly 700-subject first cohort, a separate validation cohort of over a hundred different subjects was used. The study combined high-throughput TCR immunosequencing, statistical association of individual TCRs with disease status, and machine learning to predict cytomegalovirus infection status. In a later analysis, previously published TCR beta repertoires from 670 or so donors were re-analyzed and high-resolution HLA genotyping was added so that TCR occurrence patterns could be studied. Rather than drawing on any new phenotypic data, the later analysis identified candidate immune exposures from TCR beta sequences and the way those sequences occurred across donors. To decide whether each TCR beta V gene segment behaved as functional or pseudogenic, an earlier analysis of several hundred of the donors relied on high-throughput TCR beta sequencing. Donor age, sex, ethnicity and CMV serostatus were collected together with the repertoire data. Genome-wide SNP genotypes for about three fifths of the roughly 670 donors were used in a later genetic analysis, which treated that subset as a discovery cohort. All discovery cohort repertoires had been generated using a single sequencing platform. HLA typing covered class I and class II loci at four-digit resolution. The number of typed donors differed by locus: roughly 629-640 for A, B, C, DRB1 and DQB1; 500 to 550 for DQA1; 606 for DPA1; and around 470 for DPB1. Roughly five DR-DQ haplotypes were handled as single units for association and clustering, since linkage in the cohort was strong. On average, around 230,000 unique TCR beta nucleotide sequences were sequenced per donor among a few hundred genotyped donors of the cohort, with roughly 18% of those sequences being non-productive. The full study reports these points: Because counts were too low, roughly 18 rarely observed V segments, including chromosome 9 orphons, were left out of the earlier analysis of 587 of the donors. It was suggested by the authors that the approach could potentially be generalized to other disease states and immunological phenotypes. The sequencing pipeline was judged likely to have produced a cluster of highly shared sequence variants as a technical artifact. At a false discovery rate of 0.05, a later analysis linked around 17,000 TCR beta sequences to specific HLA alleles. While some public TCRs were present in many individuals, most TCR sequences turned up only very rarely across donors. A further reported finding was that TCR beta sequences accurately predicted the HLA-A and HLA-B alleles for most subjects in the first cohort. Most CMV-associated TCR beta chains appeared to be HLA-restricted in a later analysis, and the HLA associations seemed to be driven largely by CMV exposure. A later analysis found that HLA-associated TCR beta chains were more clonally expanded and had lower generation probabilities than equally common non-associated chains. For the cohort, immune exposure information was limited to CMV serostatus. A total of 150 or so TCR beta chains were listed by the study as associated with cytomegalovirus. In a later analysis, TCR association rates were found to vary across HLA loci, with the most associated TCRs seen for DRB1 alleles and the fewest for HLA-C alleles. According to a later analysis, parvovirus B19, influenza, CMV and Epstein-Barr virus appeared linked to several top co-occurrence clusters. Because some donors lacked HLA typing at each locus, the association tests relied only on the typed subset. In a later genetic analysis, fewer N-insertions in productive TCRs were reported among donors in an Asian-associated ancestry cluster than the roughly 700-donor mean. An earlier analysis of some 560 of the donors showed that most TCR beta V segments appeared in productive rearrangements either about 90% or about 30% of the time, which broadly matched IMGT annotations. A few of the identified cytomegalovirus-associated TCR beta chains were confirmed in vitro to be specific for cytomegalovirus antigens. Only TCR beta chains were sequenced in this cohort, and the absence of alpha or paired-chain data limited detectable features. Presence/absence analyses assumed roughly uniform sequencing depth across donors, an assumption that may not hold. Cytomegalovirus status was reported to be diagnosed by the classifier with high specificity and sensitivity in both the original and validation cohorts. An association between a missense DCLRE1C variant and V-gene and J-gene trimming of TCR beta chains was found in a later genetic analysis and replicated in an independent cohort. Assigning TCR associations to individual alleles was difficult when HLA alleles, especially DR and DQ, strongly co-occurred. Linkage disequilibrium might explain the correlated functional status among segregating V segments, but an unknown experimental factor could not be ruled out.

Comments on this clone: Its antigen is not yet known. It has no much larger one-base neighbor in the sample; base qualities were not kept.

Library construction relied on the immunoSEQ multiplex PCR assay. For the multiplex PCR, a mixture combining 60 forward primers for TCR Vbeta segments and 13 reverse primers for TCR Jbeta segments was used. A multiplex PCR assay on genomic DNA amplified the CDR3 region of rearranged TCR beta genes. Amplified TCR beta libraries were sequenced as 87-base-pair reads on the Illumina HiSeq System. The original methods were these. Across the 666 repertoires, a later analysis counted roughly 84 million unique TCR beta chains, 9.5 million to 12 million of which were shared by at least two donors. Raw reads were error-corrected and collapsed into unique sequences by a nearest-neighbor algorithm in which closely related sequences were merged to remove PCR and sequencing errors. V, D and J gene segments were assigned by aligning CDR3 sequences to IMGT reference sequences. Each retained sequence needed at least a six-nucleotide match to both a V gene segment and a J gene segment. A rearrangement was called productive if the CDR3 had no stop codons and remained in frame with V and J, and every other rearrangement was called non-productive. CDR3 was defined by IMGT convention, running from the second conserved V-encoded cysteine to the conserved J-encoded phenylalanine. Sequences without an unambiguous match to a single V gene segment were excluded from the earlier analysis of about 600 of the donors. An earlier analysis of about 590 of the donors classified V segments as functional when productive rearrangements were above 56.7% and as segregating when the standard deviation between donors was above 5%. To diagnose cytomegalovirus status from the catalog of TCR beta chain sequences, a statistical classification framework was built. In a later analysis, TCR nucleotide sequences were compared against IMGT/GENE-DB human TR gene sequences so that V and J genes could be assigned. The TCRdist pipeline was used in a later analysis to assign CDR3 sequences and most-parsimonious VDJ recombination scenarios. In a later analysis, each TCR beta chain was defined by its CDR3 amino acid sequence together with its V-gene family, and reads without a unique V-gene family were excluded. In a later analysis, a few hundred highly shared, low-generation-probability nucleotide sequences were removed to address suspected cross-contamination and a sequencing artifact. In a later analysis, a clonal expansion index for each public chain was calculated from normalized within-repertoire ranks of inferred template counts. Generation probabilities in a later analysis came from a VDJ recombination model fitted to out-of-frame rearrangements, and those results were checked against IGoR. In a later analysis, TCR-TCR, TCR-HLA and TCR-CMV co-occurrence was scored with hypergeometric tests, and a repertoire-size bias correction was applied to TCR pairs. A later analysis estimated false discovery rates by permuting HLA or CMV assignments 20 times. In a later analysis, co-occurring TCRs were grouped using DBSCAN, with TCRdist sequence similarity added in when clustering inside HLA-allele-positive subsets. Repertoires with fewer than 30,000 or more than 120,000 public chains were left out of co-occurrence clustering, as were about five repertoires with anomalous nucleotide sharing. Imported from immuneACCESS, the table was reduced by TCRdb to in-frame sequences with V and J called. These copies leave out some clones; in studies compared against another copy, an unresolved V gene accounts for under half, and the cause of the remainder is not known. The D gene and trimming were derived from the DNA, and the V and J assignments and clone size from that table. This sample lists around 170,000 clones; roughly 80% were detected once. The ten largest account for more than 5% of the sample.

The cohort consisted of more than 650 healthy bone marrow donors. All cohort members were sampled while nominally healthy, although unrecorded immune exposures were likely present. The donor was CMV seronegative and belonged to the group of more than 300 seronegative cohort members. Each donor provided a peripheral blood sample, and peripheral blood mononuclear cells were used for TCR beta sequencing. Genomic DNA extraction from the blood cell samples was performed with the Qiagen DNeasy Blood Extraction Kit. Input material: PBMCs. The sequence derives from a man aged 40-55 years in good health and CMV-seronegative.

The DNA sequence reads TGTGCCAGCAGCCGACTAGGGGAGGGGAATGAGCAGTTCTTC. It encodes CASSRLGEGNEQFF. This sequence uses TRBV7-2 and TRBJ2-1; TRBD2 matches 7 bases in the middle. Inclusive of the bounding cysteine and phenylalanine, the CDR3 is 14 residues long. Kept here is only the CDR3 DNA, which spans 42 bases and is read in frame from base 1. From a lookup of the germline V gene, CDR1 and CDR2 are SGHTA and FQGNSA. Trimming accounts for 5 bases at V and 7 bases at J, while the number of junction bases matched to no gene is 8.